The present T cell receptor beta chain was sequenced within a study of OX40 agonist ivuxolimab in advanced cancers. The study in broad terms: Ivuxolimab was a fully human IgG2 agonistic monoclonal antibody targeting the costimulatory receptor OX40 (CD134). Intravenous ivuxolimab was administered to patients every 2 weeks at six dose levels: 0.01, 0.1, 0.3, 1.5, 3 and 10 mg/kg. Patients were allowed to have had prior anti-PD-1, anti-PD-L1 or anti-CTLA-4 therapy, and around 41% of the dose-escalation patients had previously received checkpoint inhibitors. Partial responses occurred in three dose-escalation patients, of whom one had hepatocellular carcinoma and two had cutaneous melanoma. The monotherapy dose-escalation portion (N of about 50 patients) of the phase I ivuxolimab trial is reported in the paper. Peripheral TCRbeta sequencing aimed to test whether ivuxolimab altered TCR sequence diversity and caused clonal T-cell expansion. In the dose-escalation cohort, 65% to 85% of patients were male, and the mean age was roughly 60 years with a range of about 20 to 90. Of the roughly 51 patients in dose escalation, some 20 had hepatocellular carcinoma, about 15 had melanoma, 9 had renal cell carcinoma and 9 had head and neck cancer. Study-level results and caveats: The antigen specificity of the clonally expanded peripheral T cells was not determined. In the 0.1-3.0 mg/kg groups, partial responders had among the lowest normalized peripheral clonal expansion, particularly in CD8+ T cells. On average, CD8+ T cells showed more expanded clones than CD4+ T cells after ivuxolimab. At doses of 0.1 to 3.0 mg/kg, clonal expansion of both CD4+ and CD8+ T cells in blood was seen between baseline and week 6. Low levels of normalized T-cell clonal expansion were also seen in some nonresponding patients.

The germline V gene supplies CDR1 MDHEN and CDR2 SYDVKM. V and J lose 4 bases and 13 bases, and a span of 16 bases separates them. Taken from cysteine to phenylalanine, the CDR3 has 12 residues. The only DNA kept is the CDR3, 36 bases in frame from the first base. For sequencing of the TCRbeta CDR3 region, genomic DNA was extracted from the sorted cells. The immunoSEQ Assay was used for sequencing of TCRbeta CDR3 regions. The immuneACCESS repertoire file appears here via TCRdb, limited to in-frame rearrangements. These files lack a portion of the clones; in checked studies, under half of the deficit traces to unresolved V genes, and the cause of the others is not known. The sample table lists about 50,000 clones, approximately 80% of them with a count of one. The biggest ten clones account for 3% to 4% of the sample. Note on this clone: Its antigen target is currently unknown. Base-call qualities are not available, and no considerably larger clone is one nucleotide away.

The trial excluded patients who had a history of autoimmune disease or were on systemic immunosuppression. Peripheral blood for TCR sequencing was drawn from every dose cohort at baseline, at cycle 4 day 1 and at cycle 7 day 1. The samples were taken from a phase I, first-in-human, multicenter, open-label dose-escalation trial of ivuxolimab. Adults with locally advanced or metastatic melanoma, renal cell carcinoma, hepatocellular carcinoma or head and neck squamous cell carcinoma were enrolled in the trial. Before TCR sequencing, CD4+ and CD8+ T cells were separately sorted from peripheral blood. This TCR was recovered from an adult with an advanced solid tumor such as melanoma, head and neck, liver or kidney cancer. The sample here was CD4+ or CD8+ T cells sorted from blood, taken in a trial of the OX40 agonist ivuxolimab. The chain uses TRBV28 and TRBJ2-5; TRBD1 is possibly the D segment (5 matching bases). The bases are TGTGCCAGCAGTTCCGGACGACAGAAGGGGTACTTC. It encodes CASSSGRQKGYF.